This T cell receptor (beta chain) was sequenced during a study of cytomegalovirus exposure and HLA in healthy donors. The study, taken as a whole, reports: Investigators reported 164 TCR beta chains as tied to cytomegalovirus.

The CDR3 consists of 13 residues. Trimming removed 3 bases from V and 9 bases from J, with 12 bases in between. The germline V gene has CDR1 SNHLY and CDR2 FYNNEI. As regards this clone: Its antigen is currently unknown.

The assay was immunoSEQ multiplex PCR, and TCRdb's table has in-frame clones only and misses some. The sample has 200,000 or so clones; 88% are singletons. The clonotype comes from a woman under 30 in good health and CMV-seronegative. The chain links TRBV2 to TRBJ2-1, with D perhaps TRBD2 (6 bases). The sequenced sample was PBMCs. The CDR3 nucleotides read TGTGCCAGCAGTGATTCCCTAGCGATTGAGCAGTTCTTC. Translated, it gives CASSDSLAIEQFF.